Included here is one T cell receptor (beta chain) sequence, with context. This sample is drawn from a study of monozygotic twins with inflammatory bowel disease. Germline-derived CDR1 and CDR2 are SGHRS and YFSETQ. The CDR3 has 16 residues. TCRdb reprocessed the 5' RACE reads; each CDR3 protein has one entry and no DNA is given. Its table lists over 200,000 distinct CDR3 sequences. The rearrangement joins TRBV5-1 to TRBJ2-3; TCRdb's assignment of TRBD1 cannot be checked, as there is no DNA. Sequenced: blood. This clonotype was sampled from a human donor with ulcerative colitis or Crohn's disease, or a healthy co-twin of an affected twin (not recorded which). CDR3 amino acids: CASSLGQGIYGDTQYF.